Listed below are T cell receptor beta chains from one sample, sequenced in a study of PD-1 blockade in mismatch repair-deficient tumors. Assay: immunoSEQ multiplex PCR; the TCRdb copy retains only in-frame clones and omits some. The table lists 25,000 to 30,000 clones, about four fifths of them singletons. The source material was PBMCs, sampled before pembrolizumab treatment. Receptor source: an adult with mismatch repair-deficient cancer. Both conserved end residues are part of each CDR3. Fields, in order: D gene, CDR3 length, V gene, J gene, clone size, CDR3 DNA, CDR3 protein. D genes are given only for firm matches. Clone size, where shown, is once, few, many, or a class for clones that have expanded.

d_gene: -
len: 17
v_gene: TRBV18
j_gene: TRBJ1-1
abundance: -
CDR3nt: TGTGCCAGCTCACCACTTCCCCCGCAAAGGGGGACCACTGAAGCTTTCTTT
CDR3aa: CASSPLPPQRGTTEAFF

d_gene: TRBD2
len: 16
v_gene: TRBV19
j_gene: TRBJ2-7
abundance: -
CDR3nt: TGTGCCAGTAGTAAGGTAGCGGGCGATCCCTCCTACGAGCAGTACTTC
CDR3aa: CASSKVAGDPSYEQYF

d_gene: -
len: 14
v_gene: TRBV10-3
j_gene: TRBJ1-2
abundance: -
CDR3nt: TGTGCCACCTCAGACAGTTCCCCTAACTATGGCTACACCTTC
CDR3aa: CATSDSSPNYGYTF

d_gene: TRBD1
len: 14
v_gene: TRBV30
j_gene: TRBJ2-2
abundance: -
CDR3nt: TGTGCCTGGAAGACAGGGGGGAACGCCGGGGAGCTGTTTTTT
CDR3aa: CAWKTGGNAGELFF

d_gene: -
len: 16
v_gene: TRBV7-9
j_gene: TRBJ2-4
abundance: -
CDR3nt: TGTGCCAGCAGCACGCGACAGGATCTAGCCAAAAACATTCAGTACTTC
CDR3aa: CASSTRQDLAKNIQYF

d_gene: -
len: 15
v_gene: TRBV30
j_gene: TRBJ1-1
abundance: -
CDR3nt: TGTGCCTGGAGTCGTGCAGGGGCGATTGGTACTGAAGCTTTCTTT
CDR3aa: CAWSRAGAIGTEAFF

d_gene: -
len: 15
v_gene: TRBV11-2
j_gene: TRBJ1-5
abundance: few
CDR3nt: TGTGCCAGCAGCTTAGCGATAGATAGCAATCAGCCCCAGCATTTT
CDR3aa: CASSLAIDSNQPQHF

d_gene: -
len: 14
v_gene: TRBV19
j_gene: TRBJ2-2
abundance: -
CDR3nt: TGTGCCAGCCGACGGGTCACGAACACCGGGGAGCTGTTTTTT
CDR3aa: CASRRVTNTGELFF

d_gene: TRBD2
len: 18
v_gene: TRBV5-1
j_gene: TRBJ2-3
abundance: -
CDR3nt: TGCGCCAGCAGCACCGGGACTAGCGCGCTAAAAGGAACAGATACGCAGTATTTT
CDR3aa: CASSTGTSALKGTDTQYF

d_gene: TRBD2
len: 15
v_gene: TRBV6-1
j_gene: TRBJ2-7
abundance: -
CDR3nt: TGTGCCAGCAGTGACCTAGCGGGCGCCTCCTACGAGCAGTACTTC
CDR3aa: CASSDLAGASYEQYF

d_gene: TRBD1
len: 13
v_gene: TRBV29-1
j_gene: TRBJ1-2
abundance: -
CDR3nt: TGCAGCGTTGAAGCACAGGGGAGCAGTGGCTACACCTTC
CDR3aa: CSVEAQGSSGYTF

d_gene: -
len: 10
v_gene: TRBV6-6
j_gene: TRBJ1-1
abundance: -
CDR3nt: TGTGCCACGATCCAGGATAAAGCTTTCTTT
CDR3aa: CATIQDKAFF

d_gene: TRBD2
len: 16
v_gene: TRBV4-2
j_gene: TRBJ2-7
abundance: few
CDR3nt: TGTGCCAGCAGCCAAGATGGCGGGGGGGCACACTACGAGCAGTACTTC
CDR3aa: CASSQDGGGAHYEQYF

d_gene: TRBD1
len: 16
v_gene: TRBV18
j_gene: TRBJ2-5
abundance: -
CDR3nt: TGTGCCAGCTCACCACCACAGGGGCGGAAGGAAGAGACCCAGTACTTC
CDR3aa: CASSPPQGRKEETQYF

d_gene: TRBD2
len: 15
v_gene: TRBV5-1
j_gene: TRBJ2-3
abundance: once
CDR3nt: TGCGCCAGCAGCCAGGGACTAATTAACACAGATACGCAGTATTTT
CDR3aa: CASSQGLINTDTQYF

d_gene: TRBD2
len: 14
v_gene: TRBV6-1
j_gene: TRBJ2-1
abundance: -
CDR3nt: TGTGCCAGCAGTGAAATAGCGGGAGCTGATGAGCAGTTCTTC
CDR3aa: CASSEIAGADEQFF

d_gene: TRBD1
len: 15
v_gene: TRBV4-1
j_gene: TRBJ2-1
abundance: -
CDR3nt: TGCGCCAGCAGCCACGCATTGGACAGGGACAATGAGCAGTTCTTC
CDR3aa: CASSHALDRDNEQFF

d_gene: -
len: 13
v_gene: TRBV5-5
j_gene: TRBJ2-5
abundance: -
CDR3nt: TGTGCCAGCAGCTTGGGTCAGCAAGAGACCCAGTACTTC
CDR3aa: CASSLGQQETQYF

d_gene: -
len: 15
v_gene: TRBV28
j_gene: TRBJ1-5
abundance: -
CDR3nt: TGTGCCAGCGGTGGACGGACATATAGCAATCAGCCCCAGCATTTT
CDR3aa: CASGGRTYSNQPQHF

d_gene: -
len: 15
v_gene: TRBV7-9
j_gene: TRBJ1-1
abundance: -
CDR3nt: TGTGCCAGCAGCTTAGTCGGGGGACGAAACACTGAAGCTTTCTTT
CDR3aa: CASSLVGGRNTEAFF

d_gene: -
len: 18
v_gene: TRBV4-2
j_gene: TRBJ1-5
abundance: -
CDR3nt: TGTGCCAGCAGCCAATTATGGTCAGTCGGGAATAGCAATCAGCCCCAGCATTTT
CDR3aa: CASSQLWSVGNSNQPQHF

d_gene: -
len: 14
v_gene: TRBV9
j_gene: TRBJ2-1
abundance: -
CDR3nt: TGTGCCAGCAGCGGGTCCGGTTGGTCCAATGAGCAGTTCTTC
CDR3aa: CASSGSGWSNEQFF

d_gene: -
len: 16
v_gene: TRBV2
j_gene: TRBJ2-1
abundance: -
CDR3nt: TGTGCCAGCAGTGAGGTAGCGGACGATTACTACAATGAGCAGTTCTTC
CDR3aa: CASSEVADDYYNEQFF

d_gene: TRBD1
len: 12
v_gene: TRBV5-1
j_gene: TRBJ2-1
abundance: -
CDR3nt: TGCGCCAGCAGCTCACAGGGGCATGAGCAGTTCTTC
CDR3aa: CASSSQGHEQFF

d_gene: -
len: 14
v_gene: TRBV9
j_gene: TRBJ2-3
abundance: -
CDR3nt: TGTGCCAGCAGCTTGGGCCTTACCACAGATACGCAGTATTTT
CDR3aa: CASSLGLTTDTQYF

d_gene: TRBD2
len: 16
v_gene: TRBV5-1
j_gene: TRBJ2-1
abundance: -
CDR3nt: TGCGCCAGCAGCTTGGGGGCTAGCGGTTATTACAATGAGCAGTTCTTC
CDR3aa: CASSLGASGYYNEQFF

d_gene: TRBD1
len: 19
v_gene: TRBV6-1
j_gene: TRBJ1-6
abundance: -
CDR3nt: TGTGCCAGCAGTGAGACTTACGCAGGGGGCGCGTCCTATAATTCACCCCTCCACTTT
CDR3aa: CASSETYAGGASYNSPLHF

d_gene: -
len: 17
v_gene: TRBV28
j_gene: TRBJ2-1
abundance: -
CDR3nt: TGTGCCAGTTGGCCCATCTCTATGGGCACAAATTACAATGAGCAGTTCTTC
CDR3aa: CASWPISMGTNYNEQFF

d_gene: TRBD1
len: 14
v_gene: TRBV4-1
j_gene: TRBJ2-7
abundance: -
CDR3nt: TGCGCCAGCAGCCGACAGGGAAGCTCCTACGAGCAGTACTTC
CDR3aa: CASSRQGSSYEQYF

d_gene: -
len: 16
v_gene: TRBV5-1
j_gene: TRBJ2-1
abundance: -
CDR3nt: TGCGCCAGCAGCTTGGAGGTCGGGAGCACCTACAATGAGCAGTTCTTC
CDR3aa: CASSLEVGSTYNEQFF

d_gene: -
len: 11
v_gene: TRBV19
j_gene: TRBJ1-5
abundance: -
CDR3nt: TGTGCCAGTAGTATGGGCCCCCTCCAGCATTTT
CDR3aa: CASSMGPLQHF

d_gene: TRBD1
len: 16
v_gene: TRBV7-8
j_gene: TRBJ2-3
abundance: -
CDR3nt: TGTGCCAGCAGCAAAAACCGGGACAGCACGGCAGATACGCAGTATTTT
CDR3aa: CASSKNRDSTADTQYF

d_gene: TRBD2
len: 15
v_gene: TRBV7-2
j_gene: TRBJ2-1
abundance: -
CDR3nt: TGTGCCAGCAGCGAATTTAGCGGGAGTTACAATGAGCAGTTCTTC
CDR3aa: CASSEFSGSYNEQFF

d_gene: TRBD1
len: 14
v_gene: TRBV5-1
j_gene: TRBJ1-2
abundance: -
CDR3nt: TGCGCCAGCAGCTTAACAGGGGGCAACTATGGCTACACCTTC
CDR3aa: CASSLTGGNYGYTF

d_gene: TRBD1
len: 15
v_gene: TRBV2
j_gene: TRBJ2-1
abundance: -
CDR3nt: TGTGCCAGCAGTTGGGCCGGGACAGGGAAAGAAGAGCAGTTCTTC
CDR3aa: CASSWAGTGKEEQFF

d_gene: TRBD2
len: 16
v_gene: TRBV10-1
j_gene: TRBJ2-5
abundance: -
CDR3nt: TGCGCCAGCAGTGAGTCTCGTAGCGGGAGGCAAGAGACCCAGTACTTC
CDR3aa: CASSESRSGRQETQYF

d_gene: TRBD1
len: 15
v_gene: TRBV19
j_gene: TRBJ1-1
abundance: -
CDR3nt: TGTGCCAGTAGTCCAAGGACAGGGAAAGGGACTGAAGCTTTCTTT
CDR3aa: CASSPRTGKGTEAFF

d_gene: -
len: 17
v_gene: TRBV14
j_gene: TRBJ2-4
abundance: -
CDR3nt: TGTGCCAGCAGCCCCATAGGCAGGGGTAGAGCCAAAAACATTCAGTACTTC
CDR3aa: CASSPIGRGRAKNIQYF

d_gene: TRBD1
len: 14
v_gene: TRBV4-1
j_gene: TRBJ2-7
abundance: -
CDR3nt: TGCGCCAGCAGCCCGGGACAGGGTATTTACGAGCAGTACTTC
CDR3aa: CASSPGQGIYEQYF

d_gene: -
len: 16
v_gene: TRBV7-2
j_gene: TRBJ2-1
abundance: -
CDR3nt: TGTGCCAGCAGCTTAGTCCTAGCAGTGGCCCCCGATGAGCAGTTCTTC
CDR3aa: CASSLVLAVAPDEQFF

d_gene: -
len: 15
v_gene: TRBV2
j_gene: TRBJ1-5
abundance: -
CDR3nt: TGTGCCAGCAGTGAATTTGGGGGAGGAGAACAGCCCCAGCATTTT
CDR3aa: CASSEFGGGEQPQHF

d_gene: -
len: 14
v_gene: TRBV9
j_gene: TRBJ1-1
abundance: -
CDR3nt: TGTGCCAGCAGCCCCCGCTTGTCCGACTCAGAAGCTTTCTTT
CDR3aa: CASSPRLSDSEAFF

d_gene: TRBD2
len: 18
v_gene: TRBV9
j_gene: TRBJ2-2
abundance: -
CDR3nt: TGTGCCAGCAGCCCAAGACTAGCGGGAGGTGTAAACACCGGGGAGCTGTTTTTT
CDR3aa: CASSPRLAGGVNTGELFF

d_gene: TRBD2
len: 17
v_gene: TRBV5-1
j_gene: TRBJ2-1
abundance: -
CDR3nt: TGCGCCAGCAGCTTGTGGACTAGCGACCCCTCCTACAATGAGCAGTTCTTC
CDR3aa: CASSLWTSDPSYNEQFF

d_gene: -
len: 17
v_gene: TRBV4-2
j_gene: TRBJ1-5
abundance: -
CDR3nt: TGTGCCAGCAGCCAAGATGGGGGGATCGATAGCAATCAGCCCCAGCATTTT
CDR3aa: CASSQDGGIDSNQPQHF

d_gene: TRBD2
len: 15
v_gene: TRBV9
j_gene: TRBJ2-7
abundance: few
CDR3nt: TGTGCCAGCAGCGCCGGGACTAGCGTTTCCTACGAGCAGTACTTC
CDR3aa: CASSAGTSVSYEQYF

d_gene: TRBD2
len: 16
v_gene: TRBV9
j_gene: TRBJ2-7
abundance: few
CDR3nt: TGTGCCAGCAGCACAGGGGGGACTAGCGGCTCCTACGAGCAGTACTTC
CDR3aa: CASSTGGTSGSYEQYF

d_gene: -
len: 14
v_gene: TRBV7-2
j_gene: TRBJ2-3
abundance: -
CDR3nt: TGTGCCAGCAGCTTAGAGGAGGCCACAGATACGCAGTATTTT
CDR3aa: CASSLEEATDTQYF

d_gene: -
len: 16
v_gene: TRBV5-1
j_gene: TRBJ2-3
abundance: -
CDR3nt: TGCGCCAGCAGCTTGGAGCCGGGAACATACACAGATACGCAGTATTTT
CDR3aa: CASSLEPGTYTDTQYF

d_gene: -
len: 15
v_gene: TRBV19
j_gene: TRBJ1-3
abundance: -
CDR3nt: TGTGCCAGTAGTATCGGAAGGGGTACTGGAAACACCATATATTTT
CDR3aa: CASSIGRGTGNTIYF

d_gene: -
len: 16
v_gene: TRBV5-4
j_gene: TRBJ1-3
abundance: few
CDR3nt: TGTGCCAGCAGCTTGGCCTCGGGGGGCGGTGGAAACACCATATATTTT
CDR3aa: CASSLASGGGGNTIYF

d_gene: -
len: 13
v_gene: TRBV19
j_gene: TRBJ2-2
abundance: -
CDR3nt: TGTGCCAGTACGTGGCAAAACACCGGGGAGCTGTTTTTT
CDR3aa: CASTWQNTGELFF

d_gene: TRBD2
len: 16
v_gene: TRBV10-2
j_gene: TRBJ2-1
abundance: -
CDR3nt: TGCGCCAGCAGTGGGGGTAGCGGGGAACACTACAATGAGCAGTTCTTC
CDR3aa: CASSGGSGEHYNEQFF